A selection of T cell receptor beta chains follows, all from one sample in a study of T cells after yellow fever vaccination. A single record per CDR3 protein comes from TCRdb applying MiXCR to the 5' RACE reads. The data show approximately 610,000 distinct CDR3 sequences, less than 20% seen once. Sequencing was performed on PBMCs, taken more than 4 days after the first yellow fever vaccination. Receptor source: a man between 18 and 29 years old who received the YFV17D yellow fever vaccine. Each CDR3 is given with its conserved first and last residue.

len,v_gene,CDR3aa
14,TRBV4-1,CASSQAAGSNEQFF
15,TRBV12-3/TRBV12-4,CASSLWPSQVVEQFF
16,TRBV7-6,CASSFGRFGTNEKLFF
15,TRBV18,CASSRYRTTNEKLFF
14,TRBV20-1,CSARDPGGRYEQYF
17,TRBV4-3,CASSQDLAGSSTDTQYF
14,TRBV7-2,CASSSRTGRDEQFF
16,TRBV7-8,CASSWAVGGDEYTQYF
15,TRBV20-1,CSAKGLAGTPYEQYF
15,TRBV20-1,CSASAPGQGKTEAFF
15,TRBV6-2/TRBV6-3,CASSTRDGGRETQYF
12,TRBV7-7,CASSPGVRGYTF
15,TRBV30,CAWSVRGGLTGELFF
13,TRBV7-3,CASSSETGNTIYF
12,TRBV20-1,CSASIQGEGYTF
13,TRBV6-1,CASSQGAKNIQYF
12,TRBV3-1,CASRQMGETQYF
14,TRBV5-1,CASSLGTVNSPLHF
15,TRBV4-1,CASRTGALAKNIQYF
17,TRBV4-2,CASSQDSRGELQETQYF
17,TRBV5-1,CASSLTSSGTRGYIQYF
12,TRBV12-3/TRBV12-4,CASIGGSTEAFF
16,TRBV5-1,CASSETSGGAYKTQYF
17,TRBV14,CASSQAFASSGANVLTF
12,TRBV29-1,CSVWGYTYEQYF
16,TRBV5-1,CASSLQVGGNTDTQYF